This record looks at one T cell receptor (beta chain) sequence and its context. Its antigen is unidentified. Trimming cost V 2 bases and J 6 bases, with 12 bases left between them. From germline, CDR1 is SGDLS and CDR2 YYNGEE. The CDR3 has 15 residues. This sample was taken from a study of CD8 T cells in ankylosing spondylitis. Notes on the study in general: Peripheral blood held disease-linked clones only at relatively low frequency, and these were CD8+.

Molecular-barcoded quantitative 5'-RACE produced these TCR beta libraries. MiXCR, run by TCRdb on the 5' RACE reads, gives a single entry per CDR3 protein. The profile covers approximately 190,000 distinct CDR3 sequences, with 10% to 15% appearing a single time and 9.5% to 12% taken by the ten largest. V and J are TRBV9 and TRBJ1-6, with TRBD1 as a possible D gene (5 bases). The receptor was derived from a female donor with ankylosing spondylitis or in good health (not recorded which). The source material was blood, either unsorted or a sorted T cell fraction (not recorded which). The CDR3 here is CASSVVGTSNSPLHF. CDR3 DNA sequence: TGTGCCAGCAGCGTGGTCGGGACCAGTAATTCACCCCTCCACTTT.